A selection of T cell receptor beta chains follows, all from one sample in a study of shared clonotypes between healthy human individuals. Some clones are missing from TCRdb's copy, which holds only in-frame ones; the method was immunoSEQ multiplex PCR. Of about 2.3 million clones in the sample, just over 90% were seen once. Sequenced material: naive CD4+ T cells from PBMCs. These receptors originate from a man aged 18 to 29 in good health. Some clones in this sample may be carry-over from other donors' samples. The CDR3 runs from the conserved cysteine through the conserved F or W. The D gene is left open where the match is weak. Size tells how often a clone was seen (once, few, many) or the class of an expanded clone, and some rows leave it out.

d_call j_call v_call clone_size cdr3_nt cdr3_aa
TRBD1 TRBJ2-2 TRBV7-9 - TGTGCCAGCAGCACCCAGGGGGCGGTCGGGGAGCTGTTTTTT CASSTQGAVGELFF
- TRBJ1-3 TRBV25-1 - TGTGCCAGCAGTGAATCAGGGAGAAACACCATATATTTT CASSESGRNTIYF
- TRBJ1-2 TRBV29-1 - TGCAGCTCCTTCACCTATGGCTACACCTTC CSSFTYGYTF
TRBD1 TRBJ2-5 TRBV5-1 - TGCGCCAGCAGCTTCACACCCTGGACAGGGGGGTACCAAGAGACCCAGTACTTC CASSFTPWTGGYQETQYF
- TRBJ2-7 TRBV19 - TGTGCCAGTAGTATAGCTAGGGGTCCCTACGAGCAGTACTTC CASSIARGPYEQYF
TRBD1 TRBJ2-2 TRBV6-5 - TGTGCCAGCAGTCCGACAGGGGGCAACGGGGAGCTGTTTTTT CASSPTGGNGELFF
TRBD2 TRBJ2-7 TRBV28 - TGTGCCAGCAGTTTGCCCGGACTAGCGGCCTACGAGCAGTACTTC CASSLPGLAAYEQYF
- TRBJ2-2 TRBV4-1 - TGCGCCAGCACCTTCACTAGGGGTACTGACACCGGGGAGCTGTTTTTT CASTFTRGTDTGELFF
- TRBJ2-7 TRBV19 - TGTGCCAGTAGTATAGATCACGCGACCACCTACGAGCAGTACTTC CASSIDHATTYEQYF
- TRBJ1-4 TRBV28 - TGTGCCAGCAGTTTACCCGGGGGAGGGATGGAAAAACTGTTTTTT CASSLPGGGMEKLFF
TRBD1 TRBJ1-2 TRBV9 - TGTGCCAGCAGCGTAGCTCATCAGGGGGACTATGGCTACACCTTC CASSVAHQGDYGYTF
TRBD1 TRBJ1-2 TRBV11-2 once TGTGCCAGCAGCCCGGGACAGAGCTATGGCTACACCTTC CASSPGQSYGYTF
TRBD2 TRBJ2-7 TRBV6-5 - TGTGCCACCAGGGCACGCGGGAGCTACGAGCAGTACTTC CATRARGSYEQYF
- TRBJ2-3 TRBV11-2 - TGTGCCAGCAGCTTATACAGAGCCACAGATACGCAGTATTTT CASSLYRATDTQYF
- TRBJ1-5 TRBV7-8 - TGTGCCAGCAGCCCTCTTCGGGCCGCCCGGGAGCCCCAGCATTTT CASSPLRAAREPQHF
- TRBJ2-1 TRBV7-3 - TGTGCCAGCAGCTCGCTAGGGTCGCATGAGCAGTTCTTC CASSSLGSHEQFF